This TCR beta chain stems from a study of a mutant IDH1 vaccine in newly diagnosed glioma. The overall study: Of treated patients, approximately 60% were men and about 38% women, averaging about 37 years. Therapy received beforehand was radiotherapy, temozolomide, or both, with most patients given both.

Germline assignment: CDR1 GTSNPN and CDR2 SVGIG (reference sequence). The CDR3 runs to 14 residues. The V gene end was trimmed by 3 bases and the J gene end by 6 bases; junction bases not matched to a gene: 10. The method was immunoSEQ multiplex PCR; TCRdb's version includes in-frame clones alone and lacks a portion of them. Of some 60,000 clones in the sample, 75% to 90% were seen once. With regard to this clone: Its cognate antigen is unknown.

Time point here: week 47, end of study. In every dose of vaccine, 300 ug of mutant IDH1 20-mer peptide was given alongside topical imiquimod. Across weeks 1, 3, 5, 7, 11, 15, 19 and 23, patients received a vaccination each time, eight in all. Study-wide results and caveats: The vaccine induced immune responses, and these occurred in around 93% of patients.

The source was PBMCs, collected from a glioma patient whose treatment included an IDH1 peptide vaccine. The chain joins TRBV30 to TRBJ1-1; TRBD1 agrees at 7 bases. The TCR originated in a woman between 45 and 65 years old with glioma. The CDR3 spells CAWRRRTGVAEAFF. CDR3 in DNA: TGTGCCTGGAGACGACGAACAGGGGTCGCTGAAGCTTTCTTT.